These T cell receptor beta chains were read from a single sample in a study of shared clonotypes between healthy human individuals. This table comes from immunoSEQ multiplex PCR, and its TCRdb copy is limited to in-frame clones, with some not included. Of 650,000 to 750,000 clones in the sample, approximately 79% were seen once. The sequenced sample consisted of memory CD4+ T cells sorted from blood. Source of these receptors: a woman aged 25 to 39 in good health. The CDR3 runs from the conserved cysteine through the conserved F or W. The order of the fields is clone size, J gene, D gene, V gene, CDR3 protein, CDR3 DNA. A D gene is named only where the DNA matches it firmly. Rows may omit the clone size; those that give it use once, few, many or a size class.

abundance: -; j_gene: TRBJ2-7; d_gene: -; v_gene: TRBV4-1; CDR3aa: CASSRLQGTTYEQYF; CDR3nt: TGCGCCAGCAGCCGATTACAGGGGACTACCTACGAGCAGTACTTC
abundance: -; j_gene: TRBJ2-3; d_gene: -; v_gene: TRBV30; CDR3aa: CAWSKGSTDTQYF; CDR3nt: TGTGCCTGGAGTAAGGGTAGCACAGATACGCAGTATTTT
abundance: -; j_gene: TRBJ2-7; d_gene: TRBD2; v_gene: TRBV27; CDR3aa: CASRDYGSYEQYF; CDR3nt: TGTGCCAGCCGGGACTATGGTAGCTACGAGCAGTACTTC
abundance: many; j_gene: TRBJ2-5; d_gene: TRBD1; v_gene: TRBV19; CDR3aa: CASSMQQGALETQYF; CDR3nt: TGTGCCAGTAGTATGCAACAGGGGGCGCTGGAGACCCAGTACTTC
abundance: once; j_gene: TRBJ1-4; d_gene: -; v_gene: TRBV11-2; CDR3aa: CASSPRQGVTNEKLFF; CDR3nt: TGTGCCAGCAGCCCCCGTCAGGGCGTGACTAATGAAAAACTGTTTTTT
abundance: -; j_gene: TRBJ2-3; d_gene: TRBD1; v_gene: TRBV5-1; CDR3aa: CASSRGQGGADTQYF; CDR3nt: TGCGCCAGCAGCCGGGGACAGGGTGGAGCAGATACGCAGTATTTT
abundance: -; j_gene: TRBJ2-3; d_gene: TRBD2; v_gene: TRBV18; CDR3aa: CASSPRLAGGRTDTQYF; CDR3nt: TGTGCCAGCTCACCACGACTAGCGGGAGGGAGGACAGATACGCAGTATTTT
abundance: few; j_gene: TRBJ1-4; d_gene: -; v_gene: TRBV28; CDR3aa: CASSRPPLGNNRGKLFF; CDR3nt: TGTGCCAGCAGCCGGCCCCCGCTCGGTAACAATCGGGGAAAACTGTTTTTT
abundance: -; j_gene: TRBJ2-7; d_gene: TRBD2; v_gene: TRBV7-9; CDR3aa: CASSFYGLAETYEQYF; CDR3nt: TGTGCCAGCAGCTTCTACGGACTAGCCGAAACCTACGAGCAGTACTTC
abundance: once; j_gene: TRBJ2-1; d_gene: -; v_gene: TRBV4-2; CDR3aa: CASSPRVAQNEQFF; CDR3nt: TGTGCCAGCAGCCCCCGGGTAGCTCAGAATGAGCAGTTCTTC
abundance: -; j_gene: TRBJ2-2; d_gene: TRBD1; v_gene: TRBV19; CDR3aa: CASDARGLNPGELFF; CDR3nt: TGTGCCAGTGATGCTAGGGGGCTGAATCCCGGGGAGCTGTTTTTT
abundance: -; j_gene: TRBJ2-2; d_gene: TRBD1; v_gene: TRBV14; CDR3aa: CASSSGTGGTGELFF; CDR3nt: TGTGCCAGCAGCTCAGGGACAGGGGGCACCGGGGAGCTGTTTTTT
abundance: -; j_gene: TRBJ1-4; d_gene: TRBD1; v_gene: TRBV28; CDR3aa: CASSEQGAGEKLFF; CDR3nt: TGTGCCAGCAGTGAACAGGGGGCCGGGGAAAAACTGTTTTTT
abundance: -; j_gene: TRBJ1-1; d_gene: -; v_gene: TRBV29-1; CDR3aa: CSATTEMNTEAFF; CDR3nt: TGCAGCGCGACGACCGAGATGAACACTGAAGCTTTCTTT
abundance: -; j_gene: TRBJ2-7; d_gene: TRBD1; v_gene: TRBV29-1; CDR3aa: CSVETGEFYEQYF; CDR3nt: TGCAGCGTGGAGACAGGGGAATTCTACGAGCAGTACTTC
abundance: many; j_gene: TRBJ2-2; d_gene: -; v_gene: TRBV25-1; CDR3aa: CASSETGRNTGELFF; CDR3nt: TGTGCCAGCAGTGAAACGGGGCGTAACACCGGGGAGCTGTTTTTT
abundance: -; j_gene: TRBJ1-2; d_gene: TRBD1; v_gene: TRBV6-6; CDR3aa: CASKNRGLNTGYTF; CDR3nt: TGTGCCAGCAAAAACAGGGGGCTTAATACGGGCTACACCTTC
abundance: once; j_gene: TRBJ2-7; d_gene: -; v_gene: TRBV6-6; CDR3aa: CASSSKGRNYEQYF; CDR3nt: TGTGCCAGCAGCTCCAAGGGTCGAAACTACGAGCAGTACTTC
abundance: -; j_gene: TRBJ2-2; d_gene: TRBD1; v_gene: TRBV25-1; CDR3aa: CATTGGTVSGVELFF; CDR3nt: TGTGCCACCACAGGGGGAACTGTATCCGGTGTAGAGCTGTTTTTT
abundance: -; j_gene: TRBJ1-5; d_gene: TRBD1; v_gene: TRBV28; CDR3aa: CASSPVGAGTGEQPQHF; CDR3nt: TGTGCCAGCAGCCCAGTTGGAGCCGGGACAGGGGAACAGCCCCAGCATTTT
abundance: -; j_gene: TRBJ2-7; d_gene: -; v_gene: TRBV28; CDR3aa: CASSPSGSGEQYF; CDR3nt: TGTGCCAGCAGCCCGTCCGGGAGTGGCGAGCAGTACTTC
abundance: -; j_gene: TRBJ2-2; d_gene: TRBD2; v_gene: TRBV29-1; CDR3aa: CSVSGTSGNTGELFF; CDR3nt: TGCAGCGTCAGCGGGACTAGCGGAAACACCGGGGAGCTGTTTTTT
abundance: -; j_gene: TRBJ2-2; d_gene: -; v_gene: TRBV29-1; CDR3aa: CSAALGEDTGELFF; CDR3nt: TGCAGCGCTGCCCTCGGGGAGGACACCGGGGAGCTGTTTTTT
abundance: -; j_gene: TRBJ1-1; d_gene: -; v_gene: TRBV29-1; CDR3aa: CSVMTGETEAFF; CDR3nt: TGCAGCGTCATGACGGGGGAGACTGAAGCTTTCTTT
abundance: -; j_gene: TRBJ1-2; d_gene: TRBD1; v_gene: TRBV5-6; CDR3aa: CASSPGQGRWGYTF; CDR3nt: TGTGCCAGCAGCCCGGGACAGGGGAGGTGGGGCTACACCTTC
abundance: -; j_gene: TRBJ2-1; d_gene: TRBD2; v_gene: TRBV5-8; CDR3aa: CASSLALLAGVHEQFF; CDR3nt: TGTGCCAGCAGCTTGGCCCTACTAGCGGGAGTTCATGAGCAGTTCTTC
abundance: -; j_gene: TRBJ2-7; d_gene: TRBD1; v_gene: TRBV28; CDR3aa: CASSVGRTGDYEQYF; CDR3nt: TGTGCCAGCAGTGTAGGCCGGACAGGGGACTACGAGCAGTACTTC
abundance: many; j_gene: TRBJ1-2; d_gene: -; v_gene: TRBV27; CDR3aa: CASKVRSYYGYTF; CDR3nt: TGTGCCAGCAAGGTAAGGTCCTACTATGGCTACACCTTC
abundance: few; j_gene: TRBJ2-1; d_gene: TRBD2; v_gene: TRBV19; CDR3aa: CASSKLAGVYNEQFF; CDR3nt: TGTGCCAGTAGCAAACTAGCGGGAGTTTATAATGAGCAGTTCTTC
abundance: -; j_gene: TRBJ2-2; d_gene: TRBD2; v_gene: TRBV9; CDR3aa: CASSPGLAGYTGELFF; CDR3nt: TGTGCCAGCAGCCCGGGACTAGCGGGGTACACCGGGGAGCTGTTTTTT
abundance: -; j_gene: TRBJ2-3; d_gene: TRBD2; v_gene: TRBV6-6; CDR3aa: CAAGVADTQYF; CDR3nt: TGTGCCGCGGGAGTGGCAGATACGCAGTATTTT
abundance: -; j_gene: TRBJ1-5; d_gene: TRBD1; v_gene: TRBV28; CDR3aa: CASSLRGQGNQPQHF; CDR3nt: TGTGCCAGCAGTTTAAGGGGGCAGGGCAATCAGCCCCAGCATTTT
abundance: -; j_gene: TRBJ2-1; d_gene: -; v_gene: TRBV5-1; CDR3aa: CASSLETNYPNEQFF; CDR3nt: TGCGCCAGCAGCTTGGAAACGAACTACCCCAATGAGCAGTTCTTC
abundance: -; j_gene: TRBJ2-7; d_gene: TRBD2; v_gene: TRBV19; CDR3aa: CASSAGLAGVKPAYEQYF; CDR3nt: TGTGCCAGTAGTGCGGGACTAGCGGGAGTTAAACCGGCCTACGAGCAGTACTTC
abundance: -; j_gene: TRBJ2-6; d_gene: -; v_gene: TRBV5-1; CDR3aa: CASSLRPEVSGANVLTF; CDR3nt: TGCGCCAGCAGCTTGCGGCCAGAAGTCTCTGGGGCCAACGTCCTGACTTTC
abundance: -; j_gene: TRBJ2-5; d_gene: -; v_gene: TRBV15; CDR3aa: CATSRGWEVGETQYF; CDR3nt: TGTGCCACCAGCAGGGGGTGGGAGGTGGGAGAGACCCAGTACTTC